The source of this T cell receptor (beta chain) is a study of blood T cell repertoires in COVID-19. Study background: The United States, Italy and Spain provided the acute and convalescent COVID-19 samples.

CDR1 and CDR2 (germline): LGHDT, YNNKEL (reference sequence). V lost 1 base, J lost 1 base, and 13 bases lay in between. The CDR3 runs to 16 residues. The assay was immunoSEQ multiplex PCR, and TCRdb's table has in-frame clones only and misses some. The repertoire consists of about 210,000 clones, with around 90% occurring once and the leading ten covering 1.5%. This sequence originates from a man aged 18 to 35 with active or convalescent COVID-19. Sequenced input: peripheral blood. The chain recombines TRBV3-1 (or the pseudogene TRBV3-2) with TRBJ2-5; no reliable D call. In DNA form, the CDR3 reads TGTGCCAGCAGCCAAGGTCTAGTGGCGGTCCAAGAGACCCAGTACTTC. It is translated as CASSQGLVAVQETQYF.